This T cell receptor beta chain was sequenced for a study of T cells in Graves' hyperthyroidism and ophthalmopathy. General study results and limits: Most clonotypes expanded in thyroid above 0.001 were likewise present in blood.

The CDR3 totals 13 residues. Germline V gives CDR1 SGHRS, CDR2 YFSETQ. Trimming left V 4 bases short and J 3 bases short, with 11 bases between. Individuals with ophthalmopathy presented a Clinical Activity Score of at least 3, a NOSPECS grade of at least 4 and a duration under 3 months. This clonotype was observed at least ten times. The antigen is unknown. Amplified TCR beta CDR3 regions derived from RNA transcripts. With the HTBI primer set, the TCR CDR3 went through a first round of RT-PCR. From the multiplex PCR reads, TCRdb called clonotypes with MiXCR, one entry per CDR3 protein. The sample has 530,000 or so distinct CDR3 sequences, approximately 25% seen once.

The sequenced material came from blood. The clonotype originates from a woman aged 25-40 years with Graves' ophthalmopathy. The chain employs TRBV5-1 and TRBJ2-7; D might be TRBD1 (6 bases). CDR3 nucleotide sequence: TGCGCCAGCAGCGAAACAGGGTACTACGAGCAGTACTTC. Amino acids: CASSETGYYEQYF.